Presented here are 10 T cell receptor beta chains from one specimen sequenced in a study of fetal regulatory T cell absence and autoimmunity. TCRdb keeps only in-frame clones here, not all; method: immunoSEQ multiplex PCR. The sample includes more than 85,000 clones, about three quarters seen only once; the top ten take about 2.1%. The specimen sequenced was pancreas tissue. Receptors originate from a male donor with IPEX syndrome.

This clone was seen only a few times. V is TRBV10-3 and J is TRBJ2-1; D unresolved. The CDR3 runs to 12 residues. V was cut by 2 bases and J by 5 bases, with 4 bases left in between. Germline CDR1 reads ENHRY; CDR2 reads SYGVKD. CDR3: CAISETDNEQFF. The CDR3 region has the DNA TGTGCCATCAGTGAGACCGACAATGAGCAGTTCTTC.

V and J are TRBV2 and TRBJ2-1; D might be TRBD1 or TRBD2, each matching 5 bases. V was pared by 5 bases and J by 0 bases, with 17 bases between. Germline V gives CDR1 SNHLY, CDR2 FYNNEI. The CDR3 has 17 residues. CDR3 protein: CASSILSRGTSYNEQFF. CDR3 coding DNA: TGTGCCAGCAGTATACTCTCACGGGGCACCTCCTACAATGAGCAGTTCTTC.

V gene TRBV4-2 combines with J gene TRBJ2-7; 9 bases fit TRBD2. CDR3 length: 15 amino acids. V lost 2 bases, J lost 4 bases, and 6 bases stayed unmatched. The germline V gene encodes CDR1 LGHNA and CDR2 YNFKEQ. The CDR3 reads CASSQTPSGVYEQYF. CDR3 in DNA: TGTGCCAGCAGCCAAACCCCTAGCGGGGTTTACGAGCAGTACTTC.

This clone was detected ten times or more. The chain links TRBV4-2 to TRBJ2-7, with TRBD1 matching over 9 bases. The CDR3 spans 17 residues. Germline V gives CDR1 LGHNA, CDR2 YNFKEQ. Unmatched junction bases numbered 6, after V lost 0 bases and J lost 0 bases. CDR3 coding DNA: TGTGCCAGCAGCCAAGAGTTAACAGGGGGCGCCTCCTACGAGCAGTACTTC. Translation gives CASSQELTGGASYEQYF.

The chain carries TRBV5-6 and TRBJ1-4, with a tentative D call TRBD1 (6 bases). V was cut by 0 bases and J by 8 bases, with 14 bases left in between. The CDR3 runs to 15 residues. Germline lookup yields CDR1 SGHDT and CDR2 YYEEEE. As DNA, the CDR3 is TGTGCCAGCAGCTTGGCGGGCAGGGGACTCGAAAAACTGTTTTTT. This codes for CASSLAGRGLEKLFF.

DNA of the CDR3: TGTGCCAGTAGTAGGGGGCCAGGGAATGGCTACACCTTC. This codes for CASSRGPGNGYTF. The rearrangement uses TRBV19 and TRBJ1-2; tentatively, D is TRBD1 (6 bases). Trimming shortened V by 4 bases and J by 6 bases, and 12 bases separated the two germline ends. The CDR3 loop spans 13 amino acids. Germline V CDR1 and CDR2: LNHDA, SQIVND (reference sequence).

The chain uses TRBV10-3 and TRBJ1-2; no reliable D call. Germline CDR1 and CDR2: ENHRY and SYGVKD. Trimming left V 4 bases short and J 3 bases short, with 18 bases between. This CDR3 is built from 16 residues. CDR3 DNA sequence: TGTGCCATCAGTGGGGGTTCGGGTACAAATCACTATGGCTACACCTTC. It specifies CAISGGSGTNHYGYTF.

This clone has a handful of counts. The chain has TRBV6-1 and TRBJ1-5; TRBD1 might be the D (6 bases). With 6 bases removed from V and 6 bases from J, the gap between germline ends came to 9 bases. Germline CDR1 and CDR2: MNHNS and SASEGT. CDR3 length: 12 residues. CDR3 protein: CASRQGSQPQHF. CDR3 coding DNA: TGTGCCAGCAGACAGGGATCTCAGCCCCAGCATTTT.

CDR3 DNA: TGTGCCAGCAGTGTTAAAGCGGGAGCCTACAATGAGCAGTTCTTC. It specifies CASSVKAGAYNEQFF. The gene calls are TRBV25-1 and TRBJ2-1; 8 positions agree with TRBD2. Per the germline V gene, CDR1 is MGHDK and CDR2 is SYGVNS. The V segment lost 4 bases and the J segment 2 bases; nucleotides outside the gene matches: 4. The CDR3 is made up of 15 amino acids.

The chain employs TRBV30 and TRBJ1-1; weak D call: TRBD1 (5 bases). The CDR3 runs 13 residues. Trimming took off 4 bases at V and 1 base at J, with 10 bases between the two ends. CDR1 and CDR2 (germline): GTSNPN, SVGIG (reference sequence). The CDR3 here is CAWKDGGNTEAFF. The CDR3 DNA is TGTGCCTGGAAGGATGGGGGGAACACTGAAGCTTTCTTT.